The clone carrying this TCR beta chain was observed a handful of times. V lost 5 bases and J lost 8; bases outside the gene matches: 15. Looked up from germline, CDR1 is SEHNR and CDR2 is FQNEAQ (reference sequence). This CDR3 has 16 amino acids. MiXCR, applied by TCRdb to the RT-PCR reads, yields one record per CDR3 protein. The table lists some 200,000 distinct CDR3 sequences, less than 15% of them singletons. The sample originates from a study of response to subunit inactivated influenza vaccine. The sample was also linked to a second study, of T cells expressing NK-cell markers. That source notes: The TCR beta cDNA came from 5'RACE template switching with UMIs. The study drew TCR beta repertoires from sorted CD3+CD56+NKG2C+, CD3+CD56+NKG2C- and CD3+CD56-NKG2C+ T cells. Eight donors were sequenced, of whom seven were HCMV-seropositive, while the remaining one was HCMV-seronegative.

This sequence was found in a man aged 50 or older who received an inactivated influenza vaccine. The specimen comprised CD8+ T cells sorted from PBMCs, sampled roughly 12 days after vaccination. V is TRBV7-9 and J is TRBJ2-3; 8 positions match TRBD2. For the CDR3, the DNA is TGTGCCAGCAGCCCCCGAAGCGGGAGTACCCACGGTACGCAGTATTTT. It codes for CASSPRSGSTHGTQYF.